Following are 30 T cell receptor beta chains from one sample sequenced in a study of blood T cells in healthy people across ages. The second PCR ran about 6 to 11 cycles with a sample-barcoded 5' primer and J-beta primers. TCRdb processed the 5' RACE reads anew with MiXCR; each CDR3 protein has one entry. The table lists around 1.5 million distinct CDR3 sequences, roughly 60% of them singletons, with 6.7% in the top ten. The sample comprised blood. All receptors come from a man aged 18 to 35 in good health.

This clonotype was seen a few times. The V gene is TRBV29-1, the J gene TRBJ2-7, with 9 bases lining up with TRBD1. Germline V gene data show CDR1 as SQVTM and CDR2 as ANQGSEA. V lost 6 bases to trimming and J lost 1 base; unmatched junction nucleotides: 7. The CDR3 runs 14 residues. CDR3 in amino acids: CSVGSGTGSYEQYF. CDR3 nucleotides: TGCAGCGTAGGATCCGGGACAGGGTCCTACGAGCAGTACTTC.

This clonotype was seen more than once but under ten times. The genes are TRBV6-5 and TRBJ2-1; D ambiguous. Germline V gene sequence: CDR1 MNHEY, CDR2 SVGAGI. Trimming took 7 bases from V and 9 from J, leaving 10 bases between them. The CDR3 is 11 residues long. The CDR3 coding sequence is TGTGCCAGCACCAACGAGCGTGAGCAGTTCTTC. This translates into CASTNEREQFF.

J is TRBJ2-7 and V is TRBV24-1; D gene unclear. The CDR3 consists of 12 residues. The germline V gene encodes CDR1 KGHDR and CDR2 SFDVKD. The ends were cut back, 3 bases at V and 8 bases at J, with 10 bases in the middle. CDR3 sequence reads: CATSDGLAQQYF. The CDR3 nucleotides read TGTGCCACCAGTGATGGTCTTGCACAGCAGTACTTC.

The chain combines TRBV7-9 with TRBJ2-3; 7 positions match TRBD2. The V segment lost 4 bases and the J segment 2 bases; nucleotides outside the gene matches: 9. The CDR3 spans 16 residues. Germline-derived CDR1 and CDR2 are SEHNR and FQNEAQ (reference sequence). This CDR3 reads CASSSRAGFNTDTQYF. The CDR3 nucleotides read TGTGCCAGCAGCTCGAGAGCGGGGTTCAACACAGATACGCAGTATTTT.

In DNA form, the CDR3 reads TGCGCCAGCAGCCTCAAGTTTGACAGGGCGGGGAACTATGGCTACACCTTC. Protein: CASSLKFDRAGNYGYTF. This sequence joins TRBV4-3 and TRBJ1-2; 7 bases match TRBD1. Trimming at V came to 4 bases and at J to 2 bases, leaving 13 bases not matched to a gene. Looked up from germline, CDR1 is LGHNA and CDR2 is YSLEER. CDR3 length equals 17 residues.

Note on this clonotype: One end of the junction varies from germline; a read error may be responsible. The V gene is TRBV29-1, the J gene TRBJ2-7; D is possibly TRBD1 (6 bases). Germline V gene lookup returns CDR1 SQVTM and CDR2 ANQGSEA. This CDR3 region has 13 residues. The CDR3 loop is CSVGGGRYNEQYF. CDR3 in DNA: TGTAGCGTTGGTGGGGGCCGTTACAATGAGCAGTACTTC.

The chain couples TRBV15 to TRBJ2-3, with 8 nucleotides matching TRBD2. CDR1 and CDR2 from the germline V gene are LNHNV and YYDKDF (reference sequence). J gave up 8 bases and V 5 bases, and 3 bases lay outside the gene matches. The CDR3 spans 12 residues. CDR3 bases: TGTGCCACCAGCCGGGGGGGTCGTACGCAGTATTTT. Its translation is CATSRGGRTQYF.

Written as DNA, the CDR3 is TGTGCCAGCAGCTCAGGACCGTCGGCGAACACTGAAGCTTTCTTT. This gives the protein CASSSGPSANTEAFF. The chain recombines TRBV7-2 with TRBJ1-1; D gene unclear. CDR1 and CDR2 (germline): SGHTA, FQGNSA. CDR3 length equals 15 residues. V gave up 4 bases and J gave up 1 base, with 13 bases separating them.

The chain recombines TRBV6-2 or TRBV6-3 with TRBJ2-5; 8 bases line up with TRBD2. The germline gives CDR1 MNHEY, CDR2 SVGEGT. V shed 5 bases and J 5 bases; nucleotides not matched to a gene: 7. The CDR3 covers 14 residues. The CDR3 protein is CASSGTSFGETQYF. CDR3 coding DNA: TGTGCCAGCAGTGGGACTAGTTTCGGGGAGACCCAGTACTTC.

This chain connects TRBV4-2 to TRBJ1-2; unclear D gene. V dropped 4 bases and J dropped 8 bases, with 14 bases sitting between them. Germline assignment: CDR1 LGHNA and CDR2 YNFKEQ. The CDR3 spans 13 residues. As DNA, the CDR3 is TGTGCCAGCAGCCCCCCGGGAGGGCGAGGCTACACCTTC. Protein sequence: CASSPPGGRGYTF.

A note on this clonotype: One junction end does not reproduce the germline sequence, and a read error may be involved. This chain connects TRBV12-3 or TRBV12-4 to TRBJ1-5, with 9 bases fitting TRBD1. The CDR3 covers 18 residues. The CDR3 DNA reads as TGTGCCGGCAGTTTATCTATCGGGACAGGGAAGCGCAATCAGCCCCAGCATTTT. Translation gives CAGSLSIGTGKRNQPQHF.

This chain links TRBV4-1 with TRBJ2-5, with 7 bases identical to TRBD2. Germline V gene lookup returns CDR1 MGHRA and CDR2 YSYEKL. V was clipped by 1 base and J by 4 bases; unmatched bases: 9. CDR3 size: 16 residues. The CDR3 nucleotides are TGCGCCAGCAGCCAAGGAATTAGGGCGGGAGCAGAGACCCAGTACTTC. This codes for CASSQGIRAGAETQYF.

This clonotype was counted a few times. The rearrangement joins TRBV29-1 to TRBJ2-3; 12 positions agree with TRBD2. Germline V gene data show CDR1 as SQVTM and CDR2 as ANQGSEA. The junction had 6 bases not matched to a gene; V was cut back by 8 bases and J by 6 bases. The CDR3 runs 13 residues. The CDR3 nucleotides read TGCAGCACGACTAGCGGGAGAAGCGATACGCAGTATTTT. Translated, it gives CSTTSGRSDTQYF.

The chain couples TRBV20-1 to TRBJ2-1, with 9 positions matching TRBD2. V shed 1 base and J 10 bases; nucleotides not matched to a gene: 14. The CDR3 length is 16 residues. CDR1 is DFQATT, CDR2 SNEGSKA, per germline (reference sequence). CDR3 coding DNA: TGCAGTGCTAGAGGATTAGCGGGGGCCGTCGGAGACGAGCAGTTCTTC. Protein sequence: CSARGLAGAVGDEQFF.

This clonotype turned up a few times. V gene TRBV2 combines with J gene TRBJ2-3; the D is unclear. Germline CDR1 SNHLY, CDR2 FYNNEI. V lost 3 bases and J lost 4, with 8 bases in between. The CDR3 covers 13 residues. CDR3 loop: CASSDQRSDTQYF. In DNA, the CDR3 is TGTGCCAGCAGTGACCAGCGATCAGATACGCAGTATTTT.

The rearrangement joins TRBV4-3 to TRBJ2-5, with a weak D call TRBD2 (5 bases). TRBJ2-7 explains the end of the DNA better; the J call may be wrong. Germline CDR1 is LGHNA and CDR2 is YSLEER. The CDR3 sequence is 18 residues long. CDR3 nucleotide sequence: TGCGCCAGCAGCCAAGACAGGTCCGCGGCAGGACTTCTCTACGAGCAGTACTTC. Residues: CASSQDRSAAGLLYEQYF.

This clonotype was found once. V is TRBV27 and J is TRBJ1-1; D gene ambiguous. Per germline, CDR1 MNHEY and CDR2 SMNVEV (reference sequence). This CDR3 comprises 14 residues. The V gene lost 1 base and the J gene lost 2 bases, with 8 bases spanning the gap. The CDR3 sequence is CASSLWVGNTEAFF. In DNA, the CDR3 is TGTGCCAGCAGTTTATGGGTCGGTAACACTGAAGCTTTCTTT.

This clonotype was counted a few times. V is TRBV20-1 and J is TRBJ2-1; D may be TRBD1 (5 bases). Deletions cut 3 bases from V and 5 bases from J, with 14 bases between. Per germline, CDR1 DFQATT and CDR2 SNEGSKA (reference sequence). This CDR3 contains 14 residues. The CDR3 nucleotides are TGCAGTGCTAGTCGCGGAGACAGAAACAATGAGCAGTTCTTC. Residues: CSASRGDRNNEQFF.

This sequence joins TRBV2 and TRBJ2-1, with D unclear. Germline CDR1 is SNHLY and CDR2 is FYNNEI. Trimming pared 8 bases from V and 10 bases from J, leaving 12 bases between. CDR3 size: 11 residues. The CDR3 nucleotides are TGTGCCAGCGTGGTAGCCAACGAGCAGTTCTTC. Its protein product is CASVVANEQFF.

V gene TRBV4-1 combines with J gene TRBJ2-2, with D possibly being TRBD2 (5 bases). Germline V gene sequence: CDR1 MGHRA, CDR2 YSYEKL. Trimming removed 0 bases at V and 1 base at J, with 6 bases between. This CDR3 spans 15 amino acids. The CDR3 loop is CASSQEAGNTGELFF. DNA for the CDR3: TGCGCCAGCAGCCAAGAGGCGGGGAACACCGGGGAGCTGTTTTTT.

The chain carries TRBV12-3 or TRBV12-4 and TRBJ1-5; unclear D gene. This CDR3 is 16 amino acids long. The V end was cut by 5 bases, the J end by 5 bases, with 19 bases between. The DNA of the CDR3 is TGTGCCAGCAGTCCACGGACTCCTGCTAGGGATCAGCCCCAGCATTTT. Its protein is CASSPRTPARDQPQHF.

The chain has TRBV20-1 and TRBJ2-1; 10 nucleotides agree with TRBD2. The ends lost 1 base at V and 4 bases at J; junction bases unmatched: 7. There are 16 residues in the CDR3. The germline CDR1 and CDR2 sequences are DFQATT and SNEGSKA (reference sequence). The CDR3 DNA is TGCAGTGCTAGAGGCAGGACTAGCGGTCTATACAATGAGCAGTTCTTC. Protein sequence: CSARGRTSGLYNEQFF.

There are a few counts of this clonotype. The chain links TRBV13 to TRBJ2-3, with D maybe TRBD1 (6 bases). V gave up 3 bases and J gave up 5 bases, with 15 bases separating them. The CDR3 runs 15 residues. Per the germline V gene, CDR1 is PRHDT and CDR2 is FYEKMQ (reference sequence). The CDR3 protein is CASSLRDNRGDTQYF. In nucleotides, the CDR3 is TGTGCCAGCAGCTTGAGGGACAACCGGGGAGATACGCAGTATTTT.

CDR3 sequence: CASSQADTSGIGDTQYF. The CDR3 region has the DNA TGCGCCAGCAGCCAAGCGGATACTAGCGGGATTGGAGATACGCAGTATTTT. The genes are TRBV4-1 and TRBJ2-3; 10 nucleotides match TRBD2. Trimming took 1 base from V and 5 from J; bases not matched to a gene: 9. The CDR3 length is 17 residues. CDR1 is MGHRA and CDR2 is YSYEKL in the germline V gene.

The rearrangement joins TRBV6-5 to TRBJ1-2; D not certain. The CDR3 loop spans 13 amino acids. CDR1 and CDR2 (germline): MNHEY, SVGAGI. V lost 6 bases and J lost 4, with 12 bases in between. The CDR3 spells CASRRQEPYGYTF. Here the CDR3 DNA reads TGTGCCAGCAGAAGGCAGGAGCCCTATGGCTACACCTTC.

Remarks on this clonotype: Germline and junction disagree at one end, which may indicate a read error. This chain connects TRBV29-1 to TRBJ2-7; TRBD1 might be the D (5 bases). Germline V lookup: CDR1 SQVTM, CDR2 ANQGSEA. The CDR3 runs 14 residues. For the CDR3, the DNA is TGCGGCGTTACAGGTGGCCGCGACTCCTACGAGCAGTACTTC. It yields the protein CGVTGGRDSYEQYF.

Only a few counts were recorded for this clonotype. This sequence joins TRBV28 and TRBJ2-5; TRBD2 aligns across 7 bases. J gave up 5 bases and V 2 bases, and 8 bases lay outside the gene matches. Per germline, CDR1 MDHEN and CDR2 SYDVKM. The CDR3 sequence is 15 residues long. CDR3 bases: TGTGCCAGCAGTTTACCCAGCGGGGAGCGGGAGACCCAGTACTTC. Its translation: CASSLPSGERETQYF.

The chain combines TRBV2 with TRBJ2-3; 10 bases align to TRBD1. The CDR3 length is 15 residues. V was pared by 9 bases and J by 1 base, with 7 bases of the junction left unmatched. Germline CDR1 reads SNHLY; CDR2 reads FYNNEI. The CDR3 protein is CASETGTGGTDTQYF. CDR3 bases: TGTGCCAGTGAAACCGGGACAGGGGGCACAGATACGCAGTATTTT.

This clonotype appeared a few times. The V call is TRBV10-3, the J call TRBJ2-5, with D possibly TRBD2 on 5 matching bases. Looked up from germline, CDR1 is ENHRY and CDR2 is SYGVKD. V was cut by 6 bases and J by 2 bases, with 10 bases left in between. The CDR3 totals 13 residues. The CDR3 DNA reads TGTGCCATCAGCGACTATACGCAAGAGACCCAGTACTTC. Its protein is CAISDYTQETQYF.

This clonotype was counted between two and nine times. This rearrangement joins TRBV27 to TRBJ2-7; a possible D gene is TRBD2 (5 bases). Per the germline V gene, CDR1 is MNHEY and CDR2 is SMNVEV (reference sequence). Deletions cut 8 bases from V and 3 bases from J, with 11 bases between. The CDR3 is 12 residues long. CDR3 bases: TGTGCCAGCGGGAGTAGCTTCTACGAGCAGTACTTC. This gives the protein CASGSSFYEQYF.